One T cell receptor beta chain is described in this entry. Antigen specificity is unknown. The data were taken from a study of cytomegalovirus exposure and HLA in healthy donors. Study-wide results and limits: In the roughly 130 validation repertoires, a later analysis found that first-cohort TCR clusters tended to co-occur. High specificity and sensitivity for cytomegalovirus status were reported for the classifier.

The validation cohort, a group of over a hundred subjects, included the donors and was separate from the roughly 600-subject first cohort. Libraries were prepared by immunoSEQ multiplex PCR; TCRdb keeps only in-frame clonotypes and omits some of them. The sample comprises about 57,000 clones, 85% to 95% of which are singletons, and approximately 5.5% rests with the top ten. This CDR3 region has 12 residues. Trimming cost V 4 bases and J 8 bases; bases outside gene matches: 4. CDR1 SGHTA and CDR2 FQGNSA come from the germline V gene. This sequence was found in a woman between 18 and 29 years old in good health and CMV-seronegative. The material sequenced was PBMCs. This rearrangement joins TRBV7-2 to TRBJ1-1; TRBD1 matches at 7 bases. CDR3 sequence (DNA): TGTGCCAGCAGCTACGGACAGGAGGAAGCTTTCTTT. Protein product: CASSYGQEEAFF.